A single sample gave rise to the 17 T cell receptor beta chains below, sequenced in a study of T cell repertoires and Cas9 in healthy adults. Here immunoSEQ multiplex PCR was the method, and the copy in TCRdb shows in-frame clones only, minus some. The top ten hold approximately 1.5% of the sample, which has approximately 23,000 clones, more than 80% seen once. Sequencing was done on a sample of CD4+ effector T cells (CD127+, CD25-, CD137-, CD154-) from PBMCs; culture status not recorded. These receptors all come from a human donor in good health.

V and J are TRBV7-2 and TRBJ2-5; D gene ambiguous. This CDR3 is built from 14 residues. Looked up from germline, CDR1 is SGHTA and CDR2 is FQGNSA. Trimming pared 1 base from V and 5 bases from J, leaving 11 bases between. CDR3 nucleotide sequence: TGTGCCAGCAGCTTAGTGTTAGGGCGGGAGACCCAGTACTTC. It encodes CASSLVLGRETQYF.

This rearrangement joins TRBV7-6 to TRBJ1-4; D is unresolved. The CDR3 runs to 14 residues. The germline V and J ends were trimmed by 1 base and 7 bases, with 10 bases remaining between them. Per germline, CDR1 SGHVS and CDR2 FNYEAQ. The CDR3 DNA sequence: TGTGCCAGCAGCTTAGACGGGCAGATTGAAAAACTGTTTTTT. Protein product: CASSLDGQIEKLFF.

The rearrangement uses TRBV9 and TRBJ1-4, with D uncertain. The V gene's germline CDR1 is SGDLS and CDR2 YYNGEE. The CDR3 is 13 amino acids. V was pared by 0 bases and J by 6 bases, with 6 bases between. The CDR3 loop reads CASSVEGYEKLFF. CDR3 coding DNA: TGTGCCAGCAGCGTAGAGGGATATGAAAAACTGTTTTTT.

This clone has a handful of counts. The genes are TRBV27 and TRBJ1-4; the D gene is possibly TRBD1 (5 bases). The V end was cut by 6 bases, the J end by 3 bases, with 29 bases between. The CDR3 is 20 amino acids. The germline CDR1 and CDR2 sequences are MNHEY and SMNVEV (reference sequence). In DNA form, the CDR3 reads TGTGCCAGCAGCCCAGGGAGGGGTCAGTTTCATCTCGGACCTAATGAAAAACTGTTTTTT. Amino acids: CASSPGRGQFHLGPNEKLFF.

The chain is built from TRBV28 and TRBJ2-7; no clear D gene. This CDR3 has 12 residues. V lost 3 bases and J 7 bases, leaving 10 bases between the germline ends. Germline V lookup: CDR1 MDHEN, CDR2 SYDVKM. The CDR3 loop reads CASSLWMREQYF. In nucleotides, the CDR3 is TGTGCCAGCAGTTTGTGGATGCGGGAGCAGTACTTC.

The CDR3 DNA reads as TGTGCCAGCAGCTCCTTAGCGGGGGTCCTGGAGCAGTTCTTC. Protein sequence: CASSSLAGVLEQFF. The gene calls are TRBV5-6 and TRBJ2-1; the match to TRBD2 covers 9 bases. The CDR3 length is 14 residues. Germline-derived CDR1 and CDR2 are SGHDT and YYEEEE. V was clipped by 3 bases and J by 10 bases; unmatched bases: 8.

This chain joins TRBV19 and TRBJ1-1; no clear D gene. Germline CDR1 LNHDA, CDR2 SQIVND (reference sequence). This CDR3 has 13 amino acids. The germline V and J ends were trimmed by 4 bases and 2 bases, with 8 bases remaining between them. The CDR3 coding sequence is TGTGCCAGTAGTACGCAGAAAAACACTGAAGCTTTCTTT. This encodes CASSTQKNTEAFF. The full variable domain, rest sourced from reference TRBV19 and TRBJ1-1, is DGGITQSPKYLFRKEGQNVTLSCEQNLNHDAMYWYRQDPGQGLRLIYYSQIVNDFQKGDIAEGYSVSREKKESFPLTVTSAQKNPTAFYLCASSTQKNTEAFFGQGTRLTVV.

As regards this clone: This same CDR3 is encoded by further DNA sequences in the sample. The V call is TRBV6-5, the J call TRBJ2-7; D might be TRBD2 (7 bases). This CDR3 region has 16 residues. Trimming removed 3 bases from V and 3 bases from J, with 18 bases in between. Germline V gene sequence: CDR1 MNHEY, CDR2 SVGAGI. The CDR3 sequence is CASSYGLGGQGYEQYF. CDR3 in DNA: TGTGCCAGCAGTTATGGGTTGGGGGGGCAAGGCTACGAGCAGTACTTC.

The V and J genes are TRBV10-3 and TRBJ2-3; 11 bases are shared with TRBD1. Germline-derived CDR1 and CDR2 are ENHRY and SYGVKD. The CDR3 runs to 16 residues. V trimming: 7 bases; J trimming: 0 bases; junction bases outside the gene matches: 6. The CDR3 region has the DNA TGTGCCATCACTGGGGACAGGGGGTTTAGCACAGATACGCAGTATTTT. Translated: CAITGDRGFSTDTQYF.

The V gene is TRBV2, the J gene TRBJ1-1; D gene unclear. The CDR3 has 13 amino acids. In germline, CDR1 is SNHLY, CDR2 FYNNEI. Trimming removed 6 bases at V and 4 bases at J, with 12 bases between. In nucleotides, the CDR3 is TGTGCCAGCAGCCTGGGGAGGACCACTGAAGCTTTCTTT. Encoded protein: CASSLGRTTEAFF.

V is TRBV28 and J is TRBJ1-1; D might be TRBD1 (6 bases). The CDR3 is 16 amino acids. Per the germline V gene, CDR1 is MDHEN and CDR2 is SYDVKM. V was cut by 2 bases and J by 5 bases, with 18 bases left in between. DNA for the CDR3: TGTGCCAGCAGTTTAGAGGGGGGACACCCCGAAACTGAAGCTTTCTTT. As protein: CASSLEGGHPETEAFF. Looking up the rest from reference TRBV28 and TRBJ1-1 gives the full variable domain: DVKVTQSSRYLVKRTGEKVFLECVQDMDHENMFWYRQDPGLGLRLIYFSYDVKMKEKGDIPEGYSVSREKKERFSLILESASTNQTSMYLCASSLEGGHPETEAFFGQGTRLTVV.

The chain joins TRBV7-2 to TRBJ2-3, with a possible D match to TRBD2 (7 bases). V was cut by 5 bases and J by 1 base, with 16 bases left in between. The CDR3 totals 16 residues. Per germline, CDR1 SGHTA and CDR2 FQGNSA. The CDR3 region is CASSAGASSGTDTQYF. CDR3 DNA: TGTGCCAGCAGCGCGGGGGCGTCTAGTGGCACAGATACGCAGTATTTT. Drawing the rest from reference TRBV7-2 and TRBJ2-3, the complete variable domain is GAGVSQSPSNKVTEKGKDVELRCDPISGHTALYWYRQSLGQGLEFLIYFQGNSAPDKSGLPSDRFSAERTGGSVSTLTIQRTQQEDSAVYLCASSAGASSGTDTQYFGPGTRLTVL.

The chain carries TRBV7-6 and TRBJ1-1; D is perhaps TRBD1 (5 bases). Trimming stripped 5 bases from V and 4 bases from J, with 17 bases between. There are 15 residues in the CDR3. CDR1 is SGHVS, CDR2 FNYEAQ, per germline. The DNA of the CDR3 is TGTGCCAGCAGCCCTGGGGGGACCGGCGGCACTGAAGCTTTCTTT. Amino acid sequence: CASSPGGTGGTEAFF.

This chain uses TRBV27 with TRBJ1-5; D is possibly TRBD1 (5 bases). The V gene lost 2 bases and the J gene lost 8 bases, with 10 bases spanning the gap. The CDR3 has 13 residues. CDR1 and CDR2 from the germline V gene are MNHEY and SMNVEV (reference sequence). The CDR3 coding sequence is TGTGCCAGCAGTTTAGATGGGGCTGAGCCCCAGCATTTT. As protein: CASSLDGAEPQHF.

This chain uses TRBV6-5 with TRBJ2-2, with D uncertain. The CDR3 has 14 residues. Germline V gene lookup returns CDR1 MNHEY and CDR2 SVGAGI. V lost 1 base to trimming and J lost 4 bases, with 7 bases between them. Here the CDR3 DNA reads TGTGCCAGCAGTTACTGGGTTTCCACCGGGGAGCTGTTTTTT. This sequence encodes CASSYWVSTGELFF.

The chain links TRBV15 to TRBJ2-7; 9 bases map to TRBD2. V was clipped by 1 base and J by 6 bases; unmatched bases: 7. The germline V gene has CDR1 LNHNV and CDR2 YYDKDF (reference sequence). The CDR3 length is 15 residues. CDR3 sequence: CATSRGGSGRSEQYF. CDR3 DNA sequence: TGTGCCACCAGCAGAGGAGGTAGCGGGAGAAGCGAGCAGTACTTC. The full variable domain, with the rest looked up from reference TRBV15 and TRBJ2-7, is DAMVIQNPRYQVTQFGKPVTLSCSQTLNHNVMYWYQQKSSQAPKLLFHYYDKDFNNEADTPDNFQSRRPNTSFCFLDIRSPGLGDTAMYLCATSRGGSGRSEQYFGPGTRLTVT.

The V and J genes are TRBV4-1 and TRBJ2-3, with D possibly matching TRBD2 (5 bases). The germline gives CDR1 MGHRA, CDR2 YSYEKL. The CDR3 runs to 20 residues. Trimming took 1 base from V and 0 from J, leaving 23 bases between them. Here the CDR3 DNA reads TGCGCCAGCAGCCAAGTCCTGAGGGTCCGAGCGTCCACTAGCACAGATACGCAGTATTTT. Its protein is CASSQVLRVRASTSTDTQYF.